This T cell receptor (beta chain) was sequenced for a study of cytomegalovirus exposure and HLA in healthy donors. Study-wide results and limits: Later on, an analysis tied some 17,000 TCR beta sequences to HLA alleles at 0.05 false discovery rate. Presence/absence analyses treated sequencing depth as roughly uniform across donors.

Points on this clone: Its antigen is not identified.

In the PCR, 60 Vbeta and 13 Jbeta primers were used. Clones were read by immunoSEQ multiplex PCR, and TCRdb kept only the in-frame ones, dropping some. The table shows some 130,000 clones, with 60% to 80% occurring only once. CDR1 and CDR2 from the germline V gene are SEHNR and FQNEAQ (reference sequence). The CDR3 spans 14 residues. V gave up 4 bases and J gave up 4 bases; unmatched junction bases: 6. Source material: PBMCs. The chain links TRBV7-9 to TRBJ1-1; TRBD1 aligns across 7 bases. This TCR came from a man younger than 45 in good health and CMV-seronegative. CDR3 in amino acids: CASSSSAGGTEAFF. The CDR3 DNA sequence: TGTGCCAGCAGCTCCTCCGCAGGGGGCACTGAAGCTTTCTTT. Complete variable domain (other parts from reference TRBV7-9 and TRBJ1-1): DTGVSQNPRHKITKRGQNVTFRCDPISEHNRLYWYRQTLGQGPEFLTYFQNEAQLEKSRLLSDRFSAERPKGSFSTLEIQRTEQGDSAMYLCASSSSAGGTEAFFGQGTRLTVV.